This passage covers 32 T cell receptor beta chains from one sample sequenced in a study of early stage breast cancer tumors. Generated by immunoSEQ multiplex PCR, the TCRdb table keeps only in-frame clones and is missing some. The profile shows about 69,000 clones, around 80% of them singletons. The specimen sequenced was blood. These receptors all come from a person aged 40-50 years with breast cancer.

The chain joins TRBV28 to TRBJ1-1, with D perhaps TRBD1 (5 bases). This CDR3 is 14 amino acids long. Germline assignment: CDR1 MDHEN and CDR2 SYDVKM. V was shortened by 1 base and J by 6 bases, with 12 bases between the two germline ends. CDR3 coding DNA: TGTGCCAGCAGTTTATTAAGGGGACGCGCTGAAGCTTTCTTT. The encoded protein is CASSLLRGRAEAFF.

This clone has more than one count but fewer than ten. J is TRBJ1-4 and V is TRBV2; TRBD1 matches 10 bases. The CDR3 extends over 14 amino acids. The ends lost 5 bases at V and 7 bases at J; junction bases unmatched: 4. Germline V lookup: CDR1 SNHLY, CDR2 FYNNEI. The CDR3 here is CASSRQGAGEKLFF. CDR3 bases: TGTGCCAGCAGTCGACAGGGGGCCGGTGAAAAACTGTTTTTT.

The DNA for the CDR3 is TGCAGCGTTTCGACTAGCGTTAGTTCCGAGCAGTACTTC. This sequence encodes CSVSTSVSSEQYF. This rearrangement joins TRBV29-1 to TRBJ2-7; 8 nucleotides match TRBD2. Trimming took 5 bases from V and 6 from J; bases not matched to a gene: 9. The CDR3 sequence is 13 residues long. CDR1 is SQVTM, CDR2 ANQGSEA, per germline.

The chain combines TRBV7-9 with TRBJ1-5, with 8 nucleotides matching TRBD1. Germline V gene lookup returns CDR1 SEHNR and CDR2 FQNEAQ (reference sequence). The CDR3 loop spans 15 amino acids. J lost 4 bases, V lost 5 bases, and 7 bases had no gene match. The CDR3 spells CASSVGQGQNQPQHF. CDR3 DNA sequence: TGTGCCAGCAGCGTCGGACAGGGACAGAATCAGCCCCAGCATTTT.

This clone was found a few times. This sequence joins TRBV28 and TRBJ1-2; no reliable D call. V lost 3 bases, J lost 3 bases, and 2 bases lay in between. This CDR3 comprises 11 residues. Germline lookup yields CDR1 MDHEN and CDR2 SYDVKM. DNA for the CDR3: TGTGCCAGCAGTTTTGACTATGGCTACACCTTC. Translation gives CASSFDYGYTF.

The rearrangement uses TRBV27 and TRBJ1-5, with TRBD1 identical over 8 bases. V gave up 4 bases and J gave up 4 bases; unmatched junction bases: 9. The CDR3 totals 16 residues. From germline, CDR1 is MNHEY and CDR2 SMNVEV (reference sequence). The CDR3: CASSSVDRVLNQPQHF. In DNA form, the CDR3 reads TGTGCCAGCAGTTCCGTGGACAGGGTCCTTAATCAGCCCCAGCATTTT.

The genes are TRBV4-1 and TRBJ1-5; D might be TRBD1 (5 bases). Germline V gene lookup returns CDR1 MGHRA and CDR2 YSYEKL. The CDR3 contains 17 residues. V was clipped by 4 bases and J by 0 bases, with 16 bases between them. The CDR3 here is CASSLTLTVYSNQPQHF. The CDR3 nucleotides are TGCGCCAGCAGCCTCACCTTGACAGTCTATAGCAATCAGCCCCAGCATTTT.

The DNA for the CDR3 is TGTGCCAGCGGGATATCTGGAAACACCATATATTTT. Amino acids: CASGISGNTIYF. The chain uses TRBV28 and TRBJ1-3; no clear D gene. Trimming left V 8 bases short and J 1 base short, with 6 bases between. Germline CDR1 reads MDHEN; CDR2 reads SYDVKM. The CDR3 extends over 12 amino acids. Based on the CDR3 plus reference TRBV28 and TRBJ1-3, the full variable domain is DVKVTQSSRYLVKRTGEKVFLECVQDMDHENMFWYRQDPGLGLRLIYFSYDVKMKEKGDIPEGYSVSREKKERFSLILESASTNQTSMYLCASGISGNTIYFGEGSWLTVV.

This chain uses TRBV5-1 with TRBJ2-1, with 11 bases lining up with TRBD2. CDR3 length: 15 amino acids. Trimming cost V 4 bases and J 6 bases; bases outside gene matches: 6. Germline CDR1 reads SGHRS; CDR2 reads YFSETQ. In DNA, the CDR3 is TGCGCCAGCAGCGCAAGGACTAGCGGGTCCAATGAGCAGTTCTTC. Amino acids: CASSARTSGSNEQFF.

This clone was seen only once. V gene TRBV7-9 combines with J gene TRBJ1-1, with a possible D match to TRBD1 (5 bases). Looked up from germline, CDR1 is SEHNR and CDR2 is FQNEAQ (reference sequence). The CDR3 runs 14 residues. V lost 3 bases and J lost 7, with 15 bases in between. DNA for the CDR3: TGTGCCAGCAGCTTTATCAAGGGGCTGGGTGAAGCTTTCTTT. Its protein is CASSFIKGLGEAFF.

The chain combines TRBV5-4 with TRBJ2-5; D might be TRBD1 or TRBD2, each matching 5 bases. V was pared by 0 bases and J by 4 bases, with 10 bases between. The germline CDR1 and CDR2 sequences are SGHNT and YYREEE (reference sequence). The CDR3 spans 14 residues. The CDR3 region is CASSLVGGGETQYF. Here the CDR3 DNA reads TGTGCCAGCAGCTTGGTGGGTGGGGGAGAGACCCAGTACTTC.

CDR3 DNA sequence: TGTGCCAGCTCACCCGGGACAGGGGGCTACGAGCAGTACTTC. Translation gives CASSPGTGGYEQYF. The chain couples TRBV18 to TRBJ2-7; TRBD1 agrees at 11 bases. Trimming at V came to 3 bases and at J to 3 bases, leaving 1 base not matched to a gene. Per germline, CDR1 KGHSH and CDR2 LQKENI. The CDR3 contains 14 residues.

The chain combines TRBV6-6 with TRBJ2-5; the D is unclear. Trimming left V 2 bases short and J 3 bases short, with 7 bases between. The V gene's germline CDR1 is MNHNY and CDR2 SVGAGI (reference sequence). The CDR3 is 13 amino acids. This chain's CDR3 is CASSYQEEETQYF. The DNA for the CDR3 is TGTGCCAGCAGTTACCAGGAAGAAGAGACCCAGTACTTC.

V usage is TRBV11-2 and J usage is TRBJ2-5; a weak D match, TRBD2 (7 bases). The germline V gene encodes CDR1 SGHAT and CDR2 FQNNGV. The CDR3 loop spans 13 amino acids. Trimming took off 5 bases at V and 5 bases at J, with 12 bases between the two ends. The CDR3 protein is CASSLQGGETQYF. Written as DNA, the CDR3 is TGTGCCAGCAGCCTACAGGGAGGGGAGACCCAGTACTTC.

This clone appeared a single time. This sequence joins TRBV18 and TRBJ1-1; D unclear. CDR1 is KGHSH, CDR2 LQKENI, per germline. The CDR3 loop spans 14 amino acids. Trimming stripped 2 bases from V and 0 bases from J, with 7 bases between. CDR3 sequence reads: CASSPTAMNTEAFF. In DNA, the CDR3 is TGTGCCAGCTCACCAACAGCAATGAACACTGAAGCTTTCTTT. Full variable domain (outside the CDR3, taken from reference TRBV18 and TRBJ1-1): NAGVMQNPRHLVRRRGQEARLRCSPMKGHSHVYWYRQLPEEGLKFMVYLQKENIIDESGMPKERFSAEFPKEGPSILRIQQVVRGDSAAYFCASSPTAMNTEAFFGQGTRLTVV.

The chain employs TRBV5-6 and TRBJ2-7, with TRBD2 as a possible D gene (5 bases). Per the germline V gene, CDR1 is SGHDT and CDR2 is YYEEEE. The CDR3 runs to 14 residues. The germline V and J ends were trimmed by 2 bases and 5 bases, with 14 bases remaining between them. CDR3 amino acids: CASSLGLPGHEQYF. The DNA for the CDR3 is TGTGCCAGCAGCTTAGGACTCCCTGGGCACGAGCAGTACTTC.

This chain joins TRBV18 and TRBJ1-3; 9 bases agree with TRBD1. Looked up from germline, CDR1 is KGHSH and CDR2 is LQKENI. This CDR3 region has 16 residues. The junction had 8 bases not matched to a gene; V was cut back by 6 bases and J by 2 bases. The CDR3: CASSARGQGTGNTIYF. CDR3 DNA sequence: TGTGCCAGCTCGGCACGGGGACAGGGCACTGGAAACACCATATATTTT.

This chain uses TRBV30 with TRBJ1-2; possible D gene TRBD1, 5 bases. Per germline, CDR1 GTSNPN and CDR2 SVGIG (reference sequence). With 0 bases removed from V and 4 bases from J, the gap between germline ends came to 15 bases. This CDR3 is built from 15 residues. CDR3 amino acids: CAWSVQGGAGYGYTF. The CDR3 nucleotides read TGTGCCTGGAGTGTACAAGGTGGGGCAGGCTATGGCTACACCTTC.

V is TRBV5-4 and J is TRBJ2-1; TRBD1 aligns across 7 bases. The V gene end was trimmed by 4 bases and the J gene end by 4 bases; junction bases not matched to a gene: 14. Germline CDR1 reads SGHNT; CDR2 reads YYREEE (reference sequence). The CDR3 consists of 17 residues. CDR3 bases: TGTGCCAGCAGCCTCAGTAAGGGGGCGTCGCGGTACAATGAGCAGTTCTTC. It encodes CASSLSKGASRYNEQFF.

The chain is built from TRBV28 and TRBJ1-1; a possible D gene is TRBD1 (6 bases). V dropped 4 bases and J dropped 2 bases, with 14 bases sitting between them. This CDR3 has 15 residues. Germline values: CDR1 MDHEN, CDR2 SYDVKM. The CDR3 here is CASSSVTGGNTEAFF. In DNA form, the CDR3 reads TGTGCCAGCAGTTCCGTGACAGGTGGAAACACTGAAGCTTTCTTT.

This rearrangement joins TRBV6-5 to TRBJ2-7, with D perhaps TRBD2 (5 bases). V was shortened by 5 bases and J by 4 bases, with 18 bases between the two germline ends. The length of the CDR3 is 15 residues. Germline CDR1 and CDR2: MNHEY and SVGAGI. The CDR3 loop reads CASSHRDTGGYEQYF. Written as DNA, the CDR3 is TGTGCCAGCAGTCACCGAGACACGGGCGGGTACGAGCAGTACTTC.

The chain recombines TRBV27 with TRBJ1-2; 10 positions match TRBD1. In germline, CDR1 is MNHEY, CDR2 SMNVEV (reference sequence). The CDR3 has 16 amino acids. V lost 5 bases to trimming and J lost 1 base; unmatched junction nucleotides: 7. The CDR3 bases are TGTGCCAGCAGTCCGGGACAGGGGAGCGATAACTATGGCTACACCTTC. This sequence encodes CASSPGQGSDNYGYTF.

The rearrangement joins TRBV15 to TRBJ1-5, with D hard to call. CDR1 and CDR2 (germline): LNHNV, YYDKDF (reference sequence). This CDR3 spans 13 amino acids. Trimming shortened V by 8 bases and J by 5 bases, and 13 bases separated the two germline ends. CDR3 bases: TGTGCCACCGGAGAAGGGAACTATCAGCCCCAGCATTTT. Its protein is CATGEGNYQPQHF.

The chain links TRBV5-6 to TRBJ2-3; 7 positions match TRBD2. Germline CDR1 and CDR2: SGHDT and YYEEEE. The trim removed 5 bases at V and 6 bases at J, leaving 15 bases unmatched. The CDR3 loop spans 16 amino acids. Here the CDR3 reads CASSIDSGPWGDTQYF. The CDR3 nucleotides are TGTGCCAGCAGTATAGATAGCGGGCCATGGGGGGATACGCAGTATTTT.

This chain connects TRBV6-5 to TRBJ2-7; 7 nucleotides agree with TRBD1. Trimming at V came to 4 bases and at J to 3 bases, leaving 9 bases not matched to a gene. Per germline, CDR1 MNHEY and CDR2 SVGAGI. The CDR3 totals 15 residues. Here the CDR3 reads CASSSGSTGYYEQYF. The CDR3 DNA reads TGTGCCAGCAGTTCGGGTTCGACAGGGTACTACGAGCAGTACTTC.

This clone turned up a few times. The chain uses TRBV28 and TRBJ2-7; weak D call: TRBD1 (5 bases). Germline V gene lookup returns CDR1 MDHEN and CDR2 SYDVKM. V was clipped by 1 base and J by 5 bases, with 12 bases between them. CDR3 length equals 14 residues. The CDR3 bases are TGTGCCAGCAGTTTATATGCAGGGATGGACGAGCAGTACTTC. Encoded protein: CASSLYAGMDEQYF.

This clone was observed once. An end of the junction differs from the germline gene, which may be a read error. V usage is TRBV5-1 and J usage is TRBJ2-3; tentative D call: TRBD2 (6 bases). The CDR3 is made up of 16 amino acids. Per germline, CDR1 SGHRS and CDR2 YFSETQ. CDR3 protein: CASRLELDLRGDTQYF. The CDR3 DNA reads TGCGCCAGCAGATTGGAACTAGATCTGCGGGGAGATACGCAGTATTTT.

The chain uses TRBV9 and TRBJ1-2, with a weak D call TRBD1 (6 bases). This CDR3 region has 15 residues. Germline values: CDR1 SGDLS, CDR2 YYNGEE. Trimming stripped 0 bases from V and 3 bases from J, with 12 bases between. CDR3 sequence (DNA): TGTGCCAGCAGCGTAGCTACGGGGGGCTACTATGGCTACACCTTC. This translates into CASSVATGGYYGYTF.

The V call is TRBV29-1, the J call TRBJ2-1, with 7 bases that match TRBD1. This CDR3 spans 14 amino acids. The V gene's germline CDR1 is SQVTM and CDR2 ANQGSEA. Trimming took 6 bases from V and 2 from J; bases not matched to a gene: 7. CDR3 protein: CSVVFRGTYNEQFF. In DNA, the CDR3 is TGCAGCGTCGTATTCAGGGGGACCTACAATGAGCAGTTCTTC.

The V gene is TRBV7-3, the J gene TRBJ2-1; TRBD2 aligns across 11 bases. CDR1 is SGHTA, CDR2 FQGTGA, per germline. Losses at the gene ends were 5 bases for V and 5 bases for J; bases not matched to a gene: 5. The CDR3 runs 15 residues. The CDR3 reads CASSVTSGTNNEQFF. The DNA of the CDR3 is TGTGCCAGCAGCGTGACTAGCGGGACAAACAATGAGCAGTTCTTC.

The rearrangement links TRBV6-5 to TRBJ1-1, with 9 positions matching TRBD1. CDR1 MNHEY and CDR2 SVGAGI come from the germline V gene. Trimming removed 6 bases from V and 4 bases from J; junction bases left unmatched: 3. This CDR3 spans 13 amino acids. The CDR3 DNA follows: TGTGCCAGCAGGTCACAGGGGGCCACTGAAGCTTTCTTT. This translates into CASRSQGATEAFF.

J is TRBJ1-2 and V is TRBV4-1; TRBD1 matches 9 bases. The ends lost 3 bases at V and 4 bases at J; junction bases unmatched: 9. CDR3 length equals 16 residues. Germline V lookup: CDR1 MGHRA, CDR2 YSYEKL. DNA for the CDR3: TGCGCCAGCAGCCAGGGTAACAGGGGGCCGGGCTATGGCTACACCTTC. Translating it yields CASSQGNRGPGYGYTF.